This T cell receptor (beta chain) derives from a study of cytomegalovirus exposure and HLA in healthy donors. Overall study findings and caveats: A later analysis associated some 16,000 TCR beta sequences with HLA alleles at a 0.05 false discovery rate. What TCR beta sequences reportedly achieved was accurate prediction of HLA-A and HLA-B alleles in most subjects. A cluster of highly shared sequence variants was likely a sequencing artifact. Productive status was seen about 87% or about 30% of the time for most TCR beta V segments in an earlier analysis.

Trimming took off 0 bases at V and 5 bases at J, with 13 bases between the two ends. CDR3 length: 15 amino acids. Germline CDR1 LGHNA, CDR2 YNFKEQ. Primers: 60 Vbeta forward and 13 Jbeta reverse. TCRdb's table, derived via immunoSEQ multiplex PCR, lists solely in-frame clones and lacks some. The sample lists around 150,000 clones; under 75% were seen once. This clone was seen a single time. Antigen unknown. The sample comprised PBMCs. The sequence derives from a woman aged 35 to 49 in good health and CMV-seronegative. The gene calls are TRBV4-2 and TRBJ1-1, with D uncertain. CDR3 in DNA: TGTGCCAGCAGCCAAGAATGGCGCCAGGATACTGAAGCTTTCTTT. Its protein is CASSQEWRQDTEAFF.